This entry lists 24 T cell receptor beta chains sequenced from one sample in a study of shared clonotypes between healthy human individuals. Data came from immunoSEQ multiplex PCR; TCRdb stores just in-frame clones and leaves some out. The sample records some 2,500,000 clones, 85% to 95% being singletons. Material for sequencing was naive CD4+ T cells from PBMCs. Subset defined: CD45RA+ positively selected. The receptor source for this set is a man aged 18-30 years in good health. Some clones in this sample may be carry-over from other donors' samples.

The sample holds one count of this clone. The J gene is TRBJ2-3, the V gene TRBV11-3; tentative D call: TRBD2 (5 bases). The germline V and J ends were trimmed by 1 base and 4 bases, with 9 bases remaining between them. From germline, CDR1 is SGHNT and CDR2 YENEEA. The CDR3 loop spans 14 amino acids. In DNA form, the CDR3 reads TGTGCCAGCAGCTTAGGAGGGCCAGCAGATACGCAGTATTTT. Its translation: CASSLGGPADTQYF.

In DNA, the CDR3 is TGTGCCAGCAGCTTAGCCGTGGGGTCGAAGAACACTGAAGCTTTCTTT. Translation: CASSLAVGSKNTEAFF. The rearrangement uses TRBV7-8 and TRBJ1-1; D not resolved. CDR3 length: 16 amino acids. Looked up from germline, CDR1 is SGHVS and CDR2 is FQNEAQ. V dropped 0 bases and J dropped 1 base, with 12 bases sitting between them.

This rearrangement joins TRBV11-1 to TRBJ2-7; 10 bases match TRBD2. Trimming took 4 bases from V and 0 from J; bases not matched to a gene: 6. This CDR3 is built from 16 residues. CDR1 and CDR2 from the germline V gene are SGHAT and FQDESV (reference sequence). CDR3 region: CASSSGLADDSYEQYF. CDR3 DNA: TGTGCCAGCAGCTCTGGACTAGCGGACGACTCCTACGAGCAGTACTTC.

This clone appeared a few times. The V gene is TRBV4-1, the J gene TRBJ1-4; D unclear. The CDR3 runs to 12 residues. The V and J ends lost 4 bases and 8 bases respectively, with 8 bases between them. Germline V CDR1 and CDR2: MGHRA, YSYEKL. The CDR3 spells CASSLPMEKLFF. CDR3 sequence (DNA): TGCGCCAGCAGCCTCCCCATGGAAAAACTGTTTTTT.

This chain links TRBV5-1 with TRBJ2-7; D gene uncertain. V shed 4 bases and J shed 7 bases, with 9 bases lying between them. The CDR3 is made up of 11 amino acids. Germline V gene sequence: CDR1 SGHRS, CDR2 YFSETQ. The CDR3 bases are TGCGCCAGCAGCGACCTCGGGGAGCAGTACTTC. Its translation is CASSDLGEQYF. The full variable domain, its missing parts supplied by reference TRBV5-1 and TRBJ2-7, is KAGVTQTPRYLIKTRGQQVTLSCSPISGHRSVSWYQQTPGQGLQFLFEYFSETQRNKGNFPGRFSGRQFSNSRSEMNVSTLELGDSALYLCASSDLGEQYFGPGTRLTVT.

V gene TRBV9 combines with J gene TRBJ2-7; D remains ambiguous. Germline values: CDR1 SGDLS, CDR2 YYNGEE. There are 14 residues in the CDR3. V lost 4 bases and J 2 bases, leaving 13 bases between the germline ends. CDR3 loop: CASSPRQVPYEQYF. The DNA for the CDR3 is TGTGCCAGCAGCCCGCGTCAGGTCCCCTACGAGCAGTACTTC.

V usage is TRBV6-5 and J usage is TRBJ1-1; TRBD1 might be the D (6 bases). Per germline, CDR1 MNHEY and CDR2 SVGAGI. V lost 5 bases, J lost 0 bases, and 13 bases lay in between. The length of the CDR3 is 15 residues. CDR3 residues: CASSINRVMNTEAFF. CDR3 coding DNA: TGTGCCAGCAGTATCAACAGGGTCATGAACACTGAAGCTTTCTTT.

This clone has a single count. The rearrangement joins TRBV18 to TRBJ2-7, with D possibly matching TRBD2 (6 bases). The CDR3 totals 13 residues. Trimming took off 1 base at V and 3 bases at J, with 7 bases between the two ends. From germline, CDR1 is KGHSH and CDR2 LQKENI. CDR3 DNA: TGTGCCAGCTCACCACACGGGGGCTACGAGCAGTACTTC. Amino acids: CASSPHGGYEQYF.

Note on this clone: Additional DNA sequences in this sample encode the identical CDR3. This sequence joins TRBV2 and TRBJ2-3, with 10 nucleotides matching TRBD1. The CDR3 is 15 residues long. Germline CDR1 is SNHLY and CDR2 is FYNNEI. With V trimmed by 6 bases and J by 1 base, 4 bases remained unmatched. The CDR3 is CASSDGQGGTDTQYF. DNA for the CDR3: TGTGCCAGCAGCGACGGACAGGGGGGCACAGATACGCAGTATTTT.

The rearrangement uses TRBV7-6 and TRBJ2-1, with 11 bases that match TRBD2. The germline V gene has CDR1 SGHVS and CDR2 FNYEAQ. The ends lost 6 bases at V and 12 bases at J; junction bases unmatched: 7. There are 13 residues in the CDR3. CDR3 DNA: TGTGCCAGCAGTGGCCTAGCGGGAGGAATGCAGTTCTTC. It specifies CASSGLAGGMQFF. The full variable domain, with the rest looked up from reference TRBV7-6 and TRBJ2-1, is GAGVSQSPRYKVTKRGQDVALRCDPISGHVSLYWYRQALGQGPEFLTYFNYEAQQDKSGLPNDRFSAERPEGSISTLTIQRTEQRDSAMYRCASSGLAGGMQFFGPGTRLTVL.

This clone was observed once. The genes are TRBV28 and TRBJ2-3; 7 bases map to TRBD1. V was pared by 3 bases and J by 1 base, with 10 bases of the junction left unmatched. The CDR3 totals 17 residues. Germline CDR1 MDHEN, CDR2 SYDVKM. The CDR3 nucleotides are TGTGCCAGCAGTTTGTCCGGACAGGTCCTACGCACAGATACGCAGTATTTT. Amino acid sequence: CASSLSGQVLRTDTQYF.

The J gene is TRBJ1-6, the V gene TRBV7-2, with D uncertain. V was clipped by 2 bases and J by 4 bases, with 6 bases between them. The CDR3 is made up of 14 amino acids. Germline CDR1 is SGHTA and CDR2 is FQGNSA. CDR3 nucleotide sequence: TGTGCCAGCAGCTTATGGACTTATAATTCACCCCTCCACTTT. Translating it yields CASSLWTYNSPLHF.

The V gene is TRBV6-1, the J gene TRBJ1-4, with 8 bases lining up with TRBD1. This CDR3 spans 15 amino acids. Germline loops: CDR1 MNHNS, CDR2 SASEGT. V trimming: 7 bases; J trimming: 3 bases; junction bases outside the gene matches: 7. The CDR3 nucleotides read TGTGCCAGCAACTCAGGGGGCGTAGCTAATGAAAAACTGTTTTTT. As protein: CASNSGGVANEKLFF.

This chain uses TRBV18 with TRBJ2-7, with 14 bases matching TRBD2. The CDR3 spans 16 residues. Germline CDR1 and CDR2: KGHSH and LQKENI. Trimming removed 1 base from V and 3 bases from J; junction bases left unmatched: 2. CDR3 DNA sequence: TGTGCCAGCTCACCACAGGGGACTAGCGGGAGCTACGAGCAGTACTTC. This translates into CASSPQGTSGSYEQYF.

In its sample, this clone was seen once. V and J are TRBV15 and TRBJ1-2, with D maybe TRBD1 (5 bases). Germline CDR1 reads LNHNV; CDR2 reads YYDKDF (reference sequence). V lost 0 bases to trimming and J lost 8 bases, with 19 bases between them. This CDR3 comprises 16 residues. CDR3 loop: CATSRDIAGPLEGYTF. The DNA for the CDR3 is TGTGCCACCAGCAGAGATATTGCAGGGCCCTTGGAAGGCTACACCTTC. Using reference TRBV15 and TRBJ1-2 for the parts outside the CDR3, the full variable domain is DAMVIQNPRYQVTQFGKPVTLSCSQTLNHNVMYWYQQKSSQAPKLLFHYYDKDFNNEADTPDNFQSRRPNTSFCFLDIRSPGLGDTAMYLCATSRDIAGPLEGYTFGSGTRLTVV.

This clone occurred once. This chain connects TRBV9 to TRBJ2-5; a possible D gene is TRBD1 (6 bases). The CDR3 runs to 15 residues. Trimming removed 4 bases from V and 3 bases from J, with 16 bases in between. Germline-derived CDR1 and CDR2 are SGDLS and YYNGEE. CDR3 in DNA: TGTGCCAGCAGCCCCAGGGGTGTCGGGGAAGAGACCCAGTACTTC. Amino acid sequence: CASSPRGVGEETQYF.

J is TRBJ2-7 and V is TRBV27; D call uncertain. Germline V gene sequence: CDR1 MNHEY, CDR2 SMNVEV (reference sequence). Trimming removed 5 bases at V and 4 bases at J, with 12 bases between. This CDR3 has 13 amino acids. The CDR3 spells CASSDPPLYEQYF. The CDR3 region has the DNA TGTGCCAGCAGTGATCCCCCTCTTTACGAGCAGTACTTC.

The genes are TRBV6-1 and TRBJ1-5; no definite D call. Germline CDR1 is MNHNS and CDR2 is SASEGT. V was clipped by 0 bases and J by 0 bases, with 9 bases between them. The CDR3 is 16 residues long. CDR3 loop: CASSEAWGYSNQPQHF. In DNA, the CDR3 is TGTGCCAGCAGTGAAGCTTGGGGATATAGCAATCAGCCCCAGCATTTT.

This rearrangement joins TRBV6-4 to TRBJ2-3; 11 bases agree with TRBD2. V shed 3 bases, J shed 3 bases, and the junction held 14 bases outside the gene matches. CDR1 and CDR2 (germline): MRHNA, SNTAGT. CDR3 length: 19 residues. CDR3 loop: CASSEWMASGRSGTDTQYF. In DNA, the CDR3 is TGTGCCAGCAGTGAATGGATGGCTAGCGGGAGGTCAGGTACAGATACGCAGTATTTT.

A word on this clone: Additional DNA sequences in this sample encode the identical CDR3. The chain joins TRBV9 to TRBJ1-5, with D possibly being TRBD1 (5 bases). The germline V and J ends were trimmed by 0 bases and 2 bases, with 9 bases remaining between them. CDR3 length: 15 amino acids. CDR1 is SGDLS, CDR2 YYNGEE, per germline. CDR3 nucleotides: TGTGCCAGCAGCGTAGATGGCAGGGGCAATCAGCCCCAGCATTTT. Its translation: CASSVDGRGNQPQHF. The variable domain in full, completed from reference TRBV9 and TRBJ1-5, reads DSGVTQTPKHLITATGQRVTLRCSPRSGDLSVYWYQQSLDQGLQFLIQYYNGEERAKGNILERFSAQQFPDLHSELNLSSLELGDSALYFCASSVDGRGNQPQHFGDGTRLSIL.

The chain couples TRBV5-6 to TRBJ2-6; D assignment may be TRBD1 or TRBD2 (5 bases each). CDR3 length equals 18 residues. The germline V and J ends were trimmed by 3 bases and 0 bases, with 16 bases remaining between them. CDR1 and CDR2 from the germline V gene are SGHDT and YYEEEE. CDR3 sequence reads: CASSSLEGPSSGANVLTF. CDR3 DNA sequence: TGTGCCAGCAGCTCGCTAGAGGGACCGAGCTCTGGGGCCAACGTCCTGACTTTC.

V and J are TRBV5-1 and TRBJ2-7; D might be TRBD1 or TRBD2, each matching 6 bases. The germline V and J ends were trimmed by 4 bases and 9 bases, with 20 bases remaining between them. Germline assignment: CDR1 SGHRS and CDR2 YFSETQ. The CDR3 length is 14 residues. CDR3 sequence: CASSGGGANVGQYF. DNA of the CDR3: TGCGCCAGCAGCGGAGGGGGTGCTAACGTCGGGCAGTACTTC. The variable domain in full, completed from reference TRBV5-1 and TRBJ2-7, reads KAGVTQTPRYLIKTRGQQVTLSCSPISGHRSVSWYQQTPGQGLQFLFEYFSETQRNKGNFPGRFSGRQFSNSRSEMNVSTLELGDSALYLCASSGGGANVGQYFGPGTRLTVT.

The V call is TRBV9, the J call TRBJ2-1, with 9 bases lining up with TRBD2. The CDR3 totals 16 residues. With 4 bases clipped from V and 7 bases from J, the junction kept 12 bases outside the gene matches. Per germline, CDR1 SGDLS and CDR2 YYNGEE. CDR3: CASSSRGLAGRNEQFF. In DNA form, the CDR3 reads TGTGCCAGCAGCTCAAGAGGGCTAGCGGGAAGAAATGAGCAGTTCTTC.

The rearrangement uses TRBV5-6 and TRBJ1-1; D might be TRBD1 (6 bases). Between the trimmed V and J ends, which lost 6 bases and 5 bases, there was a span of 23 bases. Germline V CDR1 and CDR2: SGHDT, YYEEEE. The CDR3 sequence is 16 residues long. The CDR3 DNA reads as TGTGCCAGCAACTCCCACAGGGTTCTAGGTGTTACTGAAGCTTTCTTT. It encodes CASNSHRVLGVTEAFF.